This T cell receptor (beta chain) was sequenced in a study of technical replicates of blood from a few donors. Trimming at V came to 0 bases and at J to 4 bases, leaving 2 bases not matched to a gene. CDR1 MRHNA and CDR2 SNTAGT come from the germline V gene. CDR3 length equals 15 residues. Data came from immunoSEQ multiplex PCR; TCRdb stores just in-frame clones and leaves some out. The sample has around 76,000 clones, over 75% seen once. The genes are TRBV6-4 and TRBJ2-5; 10 positions match TRBD2. The sequenced sample was T cells isolated from PBMCs. The origin of this receptor is a human donor in good health. In DNA form, the CDR3 reads TGTGCCAGCAGTGACTCAGCGGGAGGGGGAGAGACCCAGTACTTC. This encodes CASSDSAGGGETQYF.